A single sample is the source of the 5 T cell receptor beta chains below, sequenced in a study of blood T cell repertoires in COVID-19. Only in-frame clones appear in the TCRdb table, and some are missing; sequencing was by immunoSEQ multiplex PCR. Counted here are more than 140,000 clones, approximately 82% occurring once; the ten biggest clones make up about 6.8%. Source material: peripheral blood. Source of these receptors: a woman in her fifties or sixties in a cohort sampled during active or convalescent COVID-19.

V is TRBV6-1 and J is TRBJ2-3; 9 positions match TRBD2. V trimming: 2 bases; J trimming: 11 bases; junction bases outside the gene matches: 17. Germline V lookup: CDR1 MNHNS, CDR2 SASEGT. The CDR3 covers 17 residues. CDR3 in amino acids: CASSEPFLAGATAQQYF. Here the CDR3 DNA reads TGTGCCAGCAGTGAACCCTTCTTAGCGGGGGCGACGGCACAGCAGTATTTT.

In this sample, this clone turned up a few times. The rearrangement uses TRBV2 and TRBJ2-3; D possibly corresponds to TRBD2 (7 bases). Trimming took off 2 bases at V and 5 bases at J, with 17 bases between the two ends. CDR3 length: 16 residues. Germline V gene sequence: CDR1 SNHLY, CDR2 FYNNEI. CDR3 bases: TGTGCCAGCAGTGAAAACGGGGGGCTTGTGGGAGATACGCAGTATTTT. It yields the protein CASSENGGLVGDTQYF.

The chain joins TRBV29-1 to TRBJ2-5, with D hard to call. In germline, CDR1 is SQVTM, CDR2 ANQGSEA. The length of the CDR3 is 12 residues. Trimming shortened V by 7 bases and J by 1 base, and 10 bases separated the two germline ends. CDR3 protein: CSARRGQETQYF. DNA for the CDR3: TGCAGCGCCCGCCGAGGCCAAGAGACCCAGTACTTC. The complete variable domain, with remaining parts taken from reference TRBV29-1 and TRBJ2-5, reads SAVISQKPSRDICQRGTSLTIQCQVDSQVTMMFWYRQQPGQSLTLIATANQGSEATYESGFVIDKFPISRPNLTFSTLTVSNMSPEDSSIYLCSARRGQETQYFGPGTRLLVL.

The chain carries TRBV30 and TRBJ1-1; 7 nucleotides match TRBD1. Losses at the gene ends were 2 bases for V and 1 base for J; bases not matched to a gene: 7. This CDR3 has 15 residues. Per germline, CDR1 GTSNPN and CDR2 SVGIG (reference sequence). The DNA for the CDR3 is TGTGCCTGGAGTAACCTGGGACAGTCGAACACTGAAGCTTTCTTT. Residues: CAWSNLGQSNTEAFF.

CDR3 sequence reads: CASSSGSGDGYTF. The CDR3 DNA reads TGTGCCAGCAGCTCCGGGTCGGGGGATGGCTACACCTTC. V usage is TRBV7-8 and J usage is TRBJ1-2, with D maybe TRBD1 (5 bases). The V gene's germline CDR1 is SGHVS and CDR2 FQNEAQ. The CDR3 is 13 amino acids. V lost 4 bases to trimming and J lost 6 bases, with 12 bases between them.